This T cell receptor (beta chain) was sequenced during a study of blood T cell repertoires in COVID-19. Study in general: Material from acute and convalescent COVID-19 was sourced from the United States, Italy and Spain.

In the study's own analysis: From reference gene primer amplification, estimates of nucleated cell counts were derived. The protocol was immunoSEQ multiplex PCR, while the TCRdb copy is restricted to in-frame clones and leaves out a portion. The V and J calls and clone size are taken from that table; D and trimming were inferred from the DNA. The table has approximately 110,000 clones, 85% to 90% seen once. V lost 8 bases to trimming and J lost 8 bases; unmatched junction nucleotides: 15. The CDR3 spans 16 residues. Germline values: CDR1 LNHNV, CDR2 YYDKDF (reference sequence). V is TRBV15 and J is TRBJ1-4; 9 nucleotides match TRBD1. The receptor was isolated from a woman between 50 and 59 years old with active or convalescent COVID-19. Sequencing input: peripheral blood. As DNA, the CDR3 is TGTGCCACCGCGAGACCGGGACAGGGCGGAAGAGAAAAACTGTTTTTT. It specifies CATARPGQGGREKLFF.